The clone carrying this TCR beta chain came up once. The antigen remains undetermined. The protocol was immunoSEQ multiplex PCR, while the TCRdb copy is restricted to in-frame clones and leaves out a portion. The table includes approximately 35,000 clones, about 87% detected once. The sample comes from a study of OX40 agonist ivuxolimab in advanced cancers. Overall study results and limits: The investigators did not determine what antigen specificity the expanded peripheral T cells had.

No patient had autoimmune disease or received systemic immunosuppression. The CDR3 covers 15 residues. Looked up from germline, CDR1 is KGHSH and CDR2 is LQKENI. V lost 2 bases, J lost 8 bases, and 6 bases stayed unmatched. The sequence was collected from an adult with an advanced solid tumor such as melanoma, head and neck, liver or kidney cancer. The chain has TRBV18 and TRBJ2-4; the match to TRBD1 covers 10 bases. Sequences were derived from CD4+ or CD8+ T cells sorted from blood, sampled in a trial of the OX40 agonist ivuxolimab. Here the CDR3 DNA reads TGTGCCAGCTCACCATTCGGAGGACAGGGGGACATTCAGTACTTC. Protein: CASSPFGGQGDIQYF. Using reference TRBV18 and TRBJ2-4 for the parts outside the CDR3, the full variable domain is NAGVMQNPRHLVRRRGQEARLRCSPMKGHSHVYWYRQLPEEGLKFMVYLQKENIIDESGMPKERFSAEFPKEGPSILRIQQVVRGDSAAYFCASSPFGGQGDIQYFGAGTRLSVL.